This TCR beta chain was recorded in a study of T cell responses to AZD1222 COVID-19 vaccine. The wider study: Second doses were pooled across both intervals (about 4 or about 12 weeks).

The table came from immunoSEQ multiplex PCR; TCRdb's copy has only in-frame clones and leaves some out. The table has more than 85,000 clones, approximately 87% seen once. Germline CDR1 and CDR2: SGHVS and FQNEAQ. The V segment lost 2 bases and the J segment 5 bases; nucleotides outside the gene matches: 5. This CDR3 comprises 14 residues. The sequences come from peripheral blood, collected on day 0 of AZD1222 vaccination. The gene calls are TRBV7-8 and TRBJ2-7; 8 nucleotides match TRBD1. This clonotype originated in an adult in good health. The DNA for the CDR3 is TGTGCCAGCAGCTTACGCAGGGGGCAACACGAGCAGTACTTC. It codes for CASSLRRGQHEQYF.